The 13 T cell receptor beta chains reported below all come from one sample, sequenced in a study of blood T cell repertoires in COVID-19. TCRdb keeps only in-frame clones here, not all; method: immunoSEQ multiplex PCR. The sample carries 90,000 or so clones, approximately 91% recorded once. Sequencing was carried out using peripheral blood. These receptor sequences come from a man aged 60 to 75 with COVID-19, enrolled during active disease.

V is TRBV6-5 and J is TRBJ1-2; TRBD1 is a possible D gene (5 bases). Trimming took off 0 bases at V and 4 bases at J, with 9 bases between the two ends. Germline values: CDR1 MNHEY, CDR2 SVGAGI. The CDR3 has 14 residues. The CDR3 DNA reads TGTGCCAGCAGTTACTCCAGGGAAGTCTATGGCTACACCTTC. This codes for CASSYSREVYGYTF.

The sample holds one count of this clone. The CDR3 region has the DNA TGTGCCAGCAGCGTAGATCCAAGATCTACCTACGAGCAGTACTTC. It encodes CASSVDPRSTYEQYF. The chain uses TRBV9 and TRBJ2-7; no definite D call. V was cut by 0 bases and J by 2 bases, with 12 bases left in between. CDR3 length: 15 residues. In germline, CDR1 is SGDLS, CDR2 YYNGEE.

The chain uses TRBV6-5 and TRBJ2-3; 7 positions match TRBD1. The germline CDR1 and CDR2 sequences are MNHEY and SVGAGI. The CDR3 runs 13 residues. Trimming cost V 7 bases and J 4 bases; bases outside gene matches: 5. In nucleotides, the CDR3 is TGTGCCAGCAATACAGGGGCCCCAGATACGCAGTATTTT. Amino acid sequence: CASNTGAPDTQYF.

The chain employs TRBV11-3 and TRBJ2-1, with 8 bases fitting TRBD2. Germline CDR1 and CDR2: SGHNT and YENEEA. CDR3 size: 14 residues. With 1 base clipped from V and 4 bases from J, the junction kept 0 bases outside the gene matches. CDR3 region: CASSLAGGYNEQFF. The CDR3 DNA follows: TGTGCCAGCAGCTTAGCGGGAGGGTACAATGAGCAGTTCTTC.

V is TRBV3-1 (or the pseudogene TRBV3-2) and J is TRBJ1-6; unclear D gene. CDR3 size: 14 residues. CDR1 and CDR2 from the germline V gene are LGHDT and YNNKEL (reference sequence). V was cut by 4 bases and J by 6 bases, with 10 bases left in between. As DNA, the CDR3 is TGTGCCAGCAGCCTGAGCCGGGGTAATTCACCCCTCCACTTT. Amino acid sequence: CASSLSRGNSPLHF.

The gene calls are TRBV30 and TRBJ2-1; D is unresolved. The CDR3 extends over 14 amino acids. Germline-derived CDR1 and CDR2 are GTSNPN and SVGIG (reference sequence). V lost 1 base and J lost 9, with 16 bases in between. CDR3 amino acids: CAWSGPALLGEQFF. CDR3 in DNA: TGTGCCTGGAGTGGCCCTGCGCTGCTCGGTGAGCAGTTCTTC. The whole variable domain, remainder taken from reference TRBV30 and TRBJ2-1, is SQTIHQWPATLVQPVGSPLSLECTVEGTSNPNLYWYRQAAGRGLQLLFYSVGIGQISSEVPQNLSASRPQDRQFILSSKKLLLSDSGFYLCAWSGPALLGEQFFGPGTRLTVL.

The rearrangement joins TRBV4-1 to TRBJ2-1, with 8 bases that match TRBD2. Trimming took 2 bases from V and 7 from J; bases not matched to a gene: 7. CDR1 and CDR2 from the germline V gene are MGHRA and YSYEKL. This CDR3 is built from 15 residues. CDR3 amino acids: CASSQIAGPHNEQFF. DNA of the CDR3: TGCGCCAGCAGCCAAATAGCGGGGCCTCATAATGAGCAGTTCTTC.

The chain employs TRBV7-2 and TRBJ2-7; 8 bases are a match to TRBD2. Germline CDR1 SGHTA, CDR2 FQGNSA. The CDR3 runs to 19 residues. Trimming removed 6 bases from V and 1 base from J; junction bases left unmatched: 20. CDR3 region: CASSSLAGFHLDGSYEQYF. CDR3 nucleotides: TGTGCCAGCAGTTCCCTAGCGGGTTTCCACTTGGATGGTTCCTACGAGCAGTACTTC.

This clone was seen once. The chain couples TRBV3-1 (or the pseudogene TRBV3-2) to TRBJ2-5; 8 bases line up with TRBD2. V dropped 11 bases and J dropped 4; count of bases not matched to a gene: 12. CDR1 is LGHDT and CDR2 is YNNKEL in the germline V gene (reference sequence). There are 14 residues in the CDR3. Written as DNA, the CDR3 is TGTGCCCCGAGGTTAGGCGGGAGGAGAGAGACCCAGTACTTC. This gives the protein CAPRLGGRRETQYF.

The rearrangement joins TRBV29-1 to TRBJ2-5; 8 positions agree with TRBD1. This CDR3 is 13 amino acids long. Germline assignment: CDR1 SQVTM and CDR2 ANQGSEA. J lost 3 bases, V lost 7 bases, and 7 bases had no gene match. CDR3 sequence: CSARETGEETQYF. The CDR3 nucleotides read TGCAGCGCTCGGGAGACAGGGGAAGAGACCCAGTACTTC.

The V call is TRBV25-1, the J call TRBJ2-1; maybe TRBD2 (5 bases). This CDR3 has 12 residues. Trimming left V 3 bases short and J 12 bases short, with 12 bases between. Per the germline V gene, CDR1 is MGHDK and CDR2 is SYGVNS. The CDR3 sequence is CASSDYGNTQFF. The CDR3 DNA follows: TGTGCCAGCAGTGATTACGGGAACACGCAGTTCTTC.

The rearrangement links TRBV5-1 to TRBJ2-7, with D tentatively TRBD1 (6 bases). In germline, CDR1 is SGHRS, CDR2 YFSETQ. The CDR3 runs 15 residues. The ends were cut back, 4 bases at V and 2 bases at J, with 16 bases in the middle. The CDR3 DNA is TGCGCCAGCAGCCAACCTGGGACACCCACCTACGAGCAGTACTTC. Protein: CASSQPGTPTYEQYF.

This clone was counted only a few times. The chain joins TRBV27 to TRBJ1-1, with D possibly being TRBD1 (5 bases). CDR1 is MNHEY and CDR2 is SMNVEV in the germline V gene (reference sequence). The CDR3 covers 14 residues. V gave up 2 bases and J gave up 2 bases, with 9 bases separating them. This CDR3 reads CASSLKGRNTEAFF. CDR3 in DNA: TGTGCCAGCAGTTTAAAGGGGCGCAACACTGAAGCTTTCTTT.